The present T cell receptor beta chain was sequenced within a study of T cells in Graves' hyperthyroidism and ophthalmopathy. Study-wide points: The blood repertoire included most of the expanded thyroid clonotypes above 0.001. The authors' 13 V-J model separated ophthalmopathy from stable hyperthyroidism.

This clonotype occurred many times. No antigen is known for it. For Graves' hyperthyroidism to be stable, ophthalmopathy could not progress within 18 months. The study left out patients who had uncontrolled infection, other autoimmune disease, pregnancy or lactation. TCR beta CDR3 regions were amplified from RNA. Carried out on the TCR CDR3, a first-round RT-PCR used the HTBI primer set. TCRdb analysed the multiplex PCR reads with MiXCR anew, one entry per CDR3 protein. The table has about 700,000 distinct CDR3 sequences, about 14% seen once; the top ten hold approximately 10%. The CDR3 has 13 amino acids. V gave up 3 bases and J gave up 5 bases, with 11 bases separating them.

The rearrangement uses TRBV12-3 or TRBV12-4 and TRBJ2-7; D is undetermined. Material: blood. The clonotype originates from a woman aged 18-29 years with Graves' hyperthyroidism. The CDR3 sequence is CASSFQGYDEQYF. CDR3 coding DNA: TGTGCCAGCAGTTTCCAAGGGTACGACGAGCAGTACTTC.